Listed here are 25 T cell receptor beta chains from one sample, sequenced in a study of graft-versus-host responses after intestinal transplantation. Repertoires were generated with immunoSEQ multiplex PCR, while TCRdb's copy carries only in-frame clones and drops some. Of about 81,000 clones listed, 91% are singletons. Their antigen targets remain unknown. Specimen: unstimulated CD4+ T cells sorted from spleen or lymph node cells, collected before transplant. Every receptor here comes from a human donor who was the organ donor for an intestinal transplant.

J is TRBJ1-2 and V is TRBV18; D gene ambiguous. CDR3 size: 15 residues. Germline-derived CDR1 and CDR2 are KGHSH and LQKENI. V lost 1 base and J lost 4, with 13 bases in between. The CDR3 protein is CASSPQSGSLYGYTF. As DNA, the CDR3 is TGTGCCAGCTCACCACAGTCGGGAAGCCTCTATGGCTACACCTTC.

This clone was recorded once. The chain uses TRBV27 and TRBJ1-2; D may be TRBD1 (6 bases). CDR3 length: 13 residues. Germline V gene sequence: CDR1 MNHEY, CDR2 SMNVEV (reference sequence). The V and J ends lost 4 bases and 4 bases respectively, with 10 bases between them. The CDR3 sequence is CASSSGRGYGYTF. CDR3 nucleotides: TGTGCCAGCAGTTCTGGCAGGGGCTATGGCTACACCTTC.

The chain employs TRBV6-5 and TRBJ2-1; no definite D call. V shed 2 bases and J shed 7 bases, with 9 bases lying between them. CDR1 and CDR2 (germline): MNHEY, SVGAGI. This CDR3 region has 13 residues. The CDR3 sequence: CASSYAEMNEQFF. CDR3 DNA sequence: TGTGCCAGCAGTTACGCAGAAATGAATGAGCAGTTCTTC.

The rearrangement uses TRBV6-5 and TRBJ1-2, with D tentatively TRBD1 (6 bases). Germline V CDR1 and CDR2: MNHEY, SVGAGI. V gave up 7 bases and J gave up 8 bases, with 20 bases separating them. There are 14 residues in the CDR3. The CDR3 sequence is CASTASGGRWGYTF. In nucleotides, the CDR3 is TGTGCCAGCACCGCCTCGGGGGGGCGGTGGGGCTACACCTTC.

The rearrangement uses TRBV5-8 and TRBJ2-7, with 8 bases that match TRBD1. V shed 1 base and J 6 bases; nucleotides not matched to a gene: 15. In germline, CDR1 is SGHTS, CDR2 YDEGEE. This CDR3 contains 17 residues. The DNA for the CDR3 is TGTGCCAGCAGCTTGAGGGGTTCGGGGCAGGGGGCATCCGAGCAGTACTTC. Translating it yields CASSLRGSGQGASEQYF. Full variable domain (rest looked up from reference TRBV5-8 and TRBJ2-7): EAGVTQSPTHLIKTRGQQATLRCSPISGHTSVYWYQQALGLGLQFLLWYDEGEERNRGNFPPRFSGRQFPNYSSELNVNALELEDSALYLCASSLRGSGQGASEQYFGPGTRLTVT.

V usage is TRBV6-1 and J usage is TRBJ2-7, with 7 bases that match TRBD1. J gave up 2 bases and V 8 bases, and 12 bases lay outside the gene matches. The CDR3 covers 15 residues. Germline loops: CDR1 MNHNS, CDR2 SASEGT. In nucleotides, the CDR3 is TGTGCCAGCCACAAGTTCCGACAGGGCCCCTACGAGCAGTACTTC. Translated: CASHKFRQGPYEQYF.

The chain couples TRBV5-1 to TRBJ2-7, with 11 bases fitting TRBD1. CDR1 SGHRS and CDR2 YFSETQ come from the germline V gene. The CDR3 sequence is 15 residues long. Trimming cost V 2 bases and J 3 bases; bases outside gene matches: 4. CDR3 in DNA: TGCGCCAGCAGCTTCGGGACAGGGGGGGGCTACGAGCAGTACTTC. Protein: CASSFGTGGGYEQYF. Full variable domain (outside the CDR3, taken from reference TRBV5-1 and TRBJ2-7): KAGVTQTPRYLIKTRGQQVTLSCSPISGHRSVSWYQQTPGQGLQFLFEYFSETQRNKGNFPGRFSGRQFSNSRSEMNVSTLELGDSALYLCASSFGTGGGYEQYFGPGTRLTVT.

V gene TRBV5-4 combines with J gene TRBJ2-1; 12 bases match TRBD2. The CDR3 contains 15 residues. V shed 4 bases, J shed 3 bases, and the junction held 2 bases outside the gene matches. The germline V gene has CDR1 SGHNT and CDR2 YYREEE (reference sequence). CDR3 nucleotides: TGTGCCAGCAGCCCTAGCGGGGGGGTCTACAATGAGCAGTTCTTC. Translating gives CASSPSGGVYNEQFF.

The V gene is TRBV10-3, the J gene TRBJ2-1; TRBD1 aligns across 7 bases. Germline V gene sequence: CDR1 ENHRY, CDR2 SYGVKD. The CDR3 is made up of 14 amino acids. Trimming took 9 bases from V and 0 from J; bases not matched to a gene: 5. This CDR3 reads CAIWDSFSYNEQFF. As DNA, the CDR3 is TGTGCCATTTGGGACAGTTTCTCCTACAATGAGCAGTTCTTC.

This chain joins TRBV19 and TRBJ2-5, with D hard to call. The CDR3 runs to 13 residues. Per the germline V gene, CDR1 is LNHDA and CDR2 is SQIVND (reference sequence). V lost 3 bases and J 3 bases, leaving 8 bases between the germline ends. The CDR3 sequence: CASSIRTEETQYF. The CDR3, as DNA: TGTGCCAGTAGTATTCGAACGGAAGAGACCCAGTACTTC.

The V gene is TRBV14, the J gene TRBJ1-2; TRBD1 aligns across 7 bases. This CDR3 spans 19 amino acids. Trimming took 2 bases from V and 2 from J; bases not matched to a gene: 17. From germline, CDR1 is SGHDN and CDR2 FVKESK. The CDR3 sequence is CASSQRSWGQGDLNYGYTF. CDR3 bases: TGTGCCAGCAGCCAACGGTCTTGGGGGCAGGGGGATCTAAACTATGGCTACACCTTC.

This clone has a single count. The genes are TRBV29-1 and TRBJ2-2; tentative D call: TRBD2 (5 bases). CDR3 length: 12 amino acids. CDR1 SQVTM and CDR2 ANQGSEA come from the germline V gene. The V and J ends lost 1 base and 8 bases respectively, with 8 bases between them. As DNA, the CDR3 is TGCAGCGTTGAAGTAACGGGGGGGGAGCTGTTTTTT. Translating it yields CSVEVTGGELFF.

CDR3 protein: CARSDRLLGCYTF. The CDR3 DNA reads as TGTGCCAGGTCAGACAGGCTACTGGGGTGCTACACCTTC. The V and J genes are TRBV27 and TRBJ1-2; weak D call: TRBD1 (6 bases). V gave up 9 bases and J gave up 9 bases, with 20 bases separating them. The CDR3 extends over 13 amino acids. The germline gives CDR1 MNHEY, CDR2 SMNVEV (reference sequence).

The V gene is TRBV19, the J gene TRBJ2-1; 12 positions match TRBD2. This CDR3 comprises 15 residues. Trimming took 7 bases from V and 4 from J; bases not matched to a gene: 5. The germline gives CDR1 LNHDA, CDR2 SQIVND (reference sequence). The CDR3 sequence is CASKGGTSGYNEQFF. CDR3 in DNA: TGTGCCAGTAAAGGGGGGACTAGCGGGTACAATGAGCAGTTCTTC.

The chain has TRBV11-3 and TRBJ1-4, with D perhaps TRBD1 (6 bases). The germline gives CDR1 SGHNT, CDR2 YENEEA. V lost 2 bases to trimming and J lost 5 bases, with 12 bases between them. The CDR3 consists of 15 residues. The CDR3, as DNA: TGTGCCAGCAGCTTAAATCTTGACAGGAATGAAAAACTGTTTTTT. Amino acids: CASSLNLDRNEKLFF.

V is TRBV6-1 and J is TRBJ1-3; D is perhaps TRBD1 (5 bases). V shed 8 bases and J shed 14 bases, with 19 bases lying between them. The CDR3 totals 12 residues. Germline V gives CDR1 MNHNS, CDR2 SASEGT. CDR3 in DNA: TGTGCCAGCGACGAGAACAGGTTTGGGGTATATTTT. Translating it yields CASDENRFGVYF.

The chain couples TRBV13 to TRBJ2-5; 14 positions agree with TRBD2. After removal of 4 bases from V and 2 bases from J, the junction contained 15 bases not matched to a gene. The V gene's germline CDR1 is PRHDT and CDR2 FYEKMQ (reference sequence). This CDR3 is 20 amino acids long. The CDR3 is CASSSHTGTSGRPGQETQYF. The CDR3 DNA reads TGTGCCAGCAGCTCCCATACGGGGACTAGCGGGAGACCTGGTCAAGAGACCCAGTACTTC.

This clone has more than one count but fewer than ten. The CDR3 nucleotides read TGTGCCACATCAAACACCGGGACAGCAAATGAAAAACTGTTTTTT. Amino acids: CATSNTGTANEKLFF. The J gene is TRBJ1-4, the V gene TRBV28; 7 bases fit TRBD1. CDR3 size: 15 residues. Germline trimming cut 10 bases from V and 5 bases from J; bases unmatched to any gene: 13. Looked up from germline, CDR1 is MDHEN and CDR2 is SYDVKM.

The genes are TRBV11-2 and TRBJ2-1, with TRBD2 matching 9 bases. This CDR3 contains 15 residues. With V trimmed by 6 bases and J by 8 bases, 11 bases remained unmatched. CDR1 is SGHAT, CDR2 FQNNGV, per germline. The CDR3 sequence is CASRKRGGREDEQFF. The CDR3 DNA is TGTGCCAGCAGGAAACGCGGCGGGAGGGAGGATGAGCAGTTCTTC.

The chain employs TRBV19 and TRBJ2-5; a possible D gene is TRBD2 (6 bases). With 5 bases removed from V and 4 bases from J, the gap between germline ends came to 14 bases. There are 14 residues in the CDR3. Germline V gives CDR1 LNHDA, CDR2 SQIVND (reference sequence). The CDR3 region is CASSVPSAGETQYF. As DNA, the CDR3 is TGTGCCAGTAGTGTCCCATCAGCGGGAGAGACCCAGTACTTC.

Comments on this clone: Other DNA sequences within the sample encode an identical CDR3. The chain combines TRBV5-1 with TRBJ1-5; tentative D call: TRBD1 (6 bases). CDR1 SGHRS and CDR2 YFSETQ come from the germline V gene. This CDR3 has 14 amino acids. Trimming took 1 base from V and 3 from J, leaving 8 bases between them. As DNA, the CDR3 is TGCGCCAGCAGCTTGACAGGGTCCAATCAGCCCCAGCATTTT. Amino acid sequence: CASSLTGSNQPQHF. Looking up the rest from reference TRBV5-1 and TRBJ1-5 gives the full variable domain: KAGVTQTPRYLIKTRGQQVTLSCSPISGHRSVSWYQQTPGQGLQFLFEYFSETQRNKGNFPGRFSGRQFSNSRSEMNVSTLELGDSALYLCASSLTGSNQPQHFGDGTRLSIL.

CDR3 residues: CAISDSGAGNTIYF. CDR3 DNA: TGTGCCATCAGTGACTCAGGGGCTGGAAACACCATATATTTT. This chain joins TRBV10-3 and TRBJ1-3; the D gene is possibly TRBD1 (6 bases). V gave up 3 bases and J gave up 2 bases, with 8 bases separating them. Germline values: CDR1 ENHRY, CDR2 SYGVKD. This CDR3 is 14 amino acids long.

CDR3 loop: CASSLVAGTGGLNQPQHF. The CDR3 DNA sequence: TGTGCCAGCAGTTTAGTAGCCGGGACAGGGGGCTTGAATCAGCCCCAGCATTTT. The rearrangement uses TRBV28 and TRBJ1-5; TRBD1 matches 12 bases. Looked up from germline, CDR1 is MDHEN and CDR2 is SYDVKM. The V segment lost 2 bases and the J segment 4 bases; nucleotides outside the gene matches: 9. CDR3 size: 18 residues.

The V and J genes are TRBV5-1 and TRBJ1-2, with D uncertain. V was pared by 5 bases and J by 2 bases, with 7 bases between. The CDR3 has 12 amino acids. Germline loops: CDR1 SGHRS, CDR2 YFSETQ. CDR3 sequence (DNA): TGCGCCAGCAGGTCAGAAAACTATGGCTACACCTTC. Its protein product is CASRSENYGYTF.

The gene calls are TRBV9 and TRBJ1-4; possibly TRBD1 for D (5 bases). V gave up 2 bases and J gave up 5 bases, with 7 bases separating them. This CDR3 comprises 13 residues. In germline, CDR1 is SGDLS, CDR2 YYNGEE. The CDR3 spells CASSVSGNEKLFF. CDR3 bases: TGTGCCAGCAGCGTTTCAGGGAATGAAAAACTGTTTTTT.